This TCR beta chain stems from a study of tumor-infiltrating lymphocytes in primary liver carcinoma. In regard to this clonotype: Its antigen is undetermined. At one of its ends the junction is not consistent with the germline gene, which may arise from a read error.

Findings and limits, study-wide: Tumor region pairs overlapped more than did tumor-adjacent and tumor-blood pairs.

Total RNA and DNA came together from roughly 20-30 mg of bulk tissue without cell sorting. Patients were chronically HBV-infected and treatment-naive. Sampling targeted five separate regions of each tumor, which included the tumor centre. Every tumor sample analyzed contained over 80% viable tumor cells. The CDR3 is 14 residues long. CDR1 is SQVTM and CDR2 is ANQGSEA in the germline V gene. cDNA specific to TCR beta was made from 500 ng of total RNA, with a constant-region primer employed for priming. ARM-PCR, slightly modified, supplied the TCR beta libraries through three nested multiplex PCR rounds. Investigators reported that the first two PCR rounds, at roughly 11 cycles each, used TRBV1-TRBV30 forward primers with a C-beta reverse primer. TCRdb re-called the multiplex PCR reads with MiXCR, one entry per CDR3 protein. This sample has approximately 100,000 distinct CDR3 sequences, with about 62% found just once.

The sample comprised liver tumor tissue from sampling region 2. Subset of the sample: tumor region T2, inferior pole. This chain joins TRBV29-1 and TRBJ1-2, with no clear D. This sequence was found in a woman aged 55 to 70 with primary liver carcinoma and hepatitis B virus infection. The CDR3 DNA reads as TGCAGTGTTGAAGATCCCCAGGACCGGCTTGGCTACTCCTTC. Translated, it gives CSVEDPQDRLGYSF. Filled out from reference TRBV29-1 and TRBJ1-2, the complete variable domain reads SAVISQKPSRDICQRGTSLTIQCQVDSQVTMMFWYRQQPGQSLTLIATANQGSEATYESGFVIDKFPISRPNLTFSTLTVSNMSPEDSSIYLCSVEDPQDRLGYSFGSGTRLTVV.